This TCR beta chain was sequenced in a study of cytomegalovirus exposure and HLA in healthy donors. Use of 60 Vbeta and 13 Jbeta primers characterized the PCR. Data came from immunoSEQ multiplex PCR; TCRdb stores just in-frame clones and leaves some out. The profile shows 120,000 or so clones, over 70% of them singletons. This CDR3 region has 15 residues. The germline gives CDR1 SGDLS, CDR2 YYNGEE. V was pared by 6 bases and J by 4 bases, with 10 bases of the junction left unmatched. Details on this clone: Its antigen remains unknown.

Study observations and caveats: Several V segments, TRBV6-2 and TRBV6-3 among them, could not be told apart and were dropped. An analysis that came later showed most CMV-associated TCR beta chains appearing HLA-restricted. As confirmed in vitro, a few CMV-associated chains were specific for CMV antigens.

The receptor's source is a man younger than 35 in good health and CMV-seropositive. This chain joins TRBV9 and TRBJ2-1; 7 nucleotides agree with TRBD1. Sequences were obtained from PBMCs. CDR3 sequence: CASTRDSNSYNEQFF. The CDR3 nucleotides read TGTGCCAGCACCCGGGACAGTAACTCTTACAATGAGCAGTTCTTC.